One and the same sample provided the 22 T cell receptor beta chains below, sequenced in a study of cytomegalovirus exposure and HLA in healthy donors. It was with 60 Vbeta and 13 Jbeta primers that the PCR ran. The repertoire was sequenced with immunoSEQ multiplex PCR; TCRdb's copy has only in-frame clones and lacks some. The sample holds over 150,000 clones, around 80% seen once. The material sequenced was PBMCs. These receptors all stem from a young man in good health and CMV-seronegative.

The chain has TRBV5-1 and TRBJ2-6; D not certain. V lost 7 bases, J lost 0 bases, and 11 bases lay in between. The CDR3 covers 15 residues. CDR1 is SGHRS and CDR2 is YFSETQ in the germline V gene. CDR3 in amino acids: CASRYSFSGANVLTF. DNA for the CDR3: TGCGCCAGCCGATACAGCTTCTCTGGGGCCAACGTCCTGACTTTC.

The chain combines TRBV7-9 with TRBJ2-4, with 7 bases that match TRBD1. This CDR3 is built from 12 residues. Unmatched junction bases numbered 1, after V lost 5 bases and J lost 6 bases. CDR1 and CDR2 from the germline V gene are SEHNR and FQNEAQ (reference sequence). The CDR3 DNA follows: TGTGCCAGCAGCCCAGGGGGAAACATTCAGTACTTC. Translated, it gives CASSPGGNIQYF. Full variable domain (remainder filled in from reference TRBV7-9 and TRBJ2-4): DTGVSQNPRHKITKRGQNVTFRCDPISEHNRLYWYRQTLGQGPEFLTYFQNEAQLEKSRLLSDRFSAERPKGSFSTLEIQRTEQGDSAMYLCASSPGGNIQYFGAGTRLSVL.

The chain has TRBV1 and TRBJ2-1; no DNA check was done on the table's D call, TRBD2. TRBV1 is assigned pseudogene status. The CDR3 has 16 amino acids. The CDR3 here is CTSRTGSRYSYNEQFF. In DNA, the CDR3 is TGCACCAGCAGAACGGGTAGCCGTTACTCCTACAATGAGCAGTTCTTC.

The J gene is TRBJ1-4, the V gene TRBV7-9; 8 bases align to TRBD1. V gave up 4 bases and J gave up 8 bases; unmatched junction bases: 6. CDR1 is SEHNR, CDR2 FQNEAQ, per germline (reference sequence). The CDR3 loop spans 14 amino acids. CDR3 amino acids: CASSSDRDGEKLFF. For the CDR3, the DNA is TGTGCCAGCAGCTCGGACAGGGACGGAGAAAAACTGTTTTTT.

This chain uses TRBV6-5 with TRBJ1-2, with D uncertain. In germline, CDR1 is MNHEY, CDR2 SVGAGI. The CDR3 extends over 15 amino acids. Between the trimmed V and J ends, which lost 4 bases and 0 bases, there was a span of 12 bases. CDR3 bases: TGTGCCAGCAGTTCAACTGTTTTAGCTAACTATGGCTACACCTTC. Its protein product is CASSSTVLANYGYTF.

The chain carries TRBV28 and TRBJ1-2; D might be TRBD1 (6 bases). CDR1 is MDHEN and CDR2 is SYDVKM in the germline V gene. This CDR3 has 15 residues. The germline V and J ends were trimmed by 6 bases and 2 bases, with 16 bases remaining between them. This chain's CDR3 is CASRPRDTLNYGYTF. The CDR3 coding sequence is TGTGCCAGCAGGCCCCGGGACACCCTCAACTATGGCTACACCTTC.

This clone was seen only once. The chain uses TRBV19 and TRBJ1-2; the match to TRBD1 covers 8 bases. CDR1 LNHDA and CDR2 SQIVND come from the germline V gene (reference sequence). The CDR3 totals 12 residues. The junction had 7 bases not matched to a gene; V was cut back by 8 bases and J by 8 bases. This chain's CDR3 is CASRTGKNGYTF. CDR3 sequence (DNA): TGTGCCAGTCGGACAGGGAAGAACGGCTACACCTTC.

CDR3 DNA: TGTGCCAGCAGCCTGGGAGGGGCTAGTTTAGGGGAGCAGTTCTTC. It translates to CASSLGGASLGEQFF. The chain recombines TRBV7-6 with TRBJ2-1; 7 positions match TRBD2. In germline, CDR1 is SGHVS, CDR2 FNYEAQ. The CDR3 is 15 amino acids. V was clipped by 5 bases and J by 10 bases; unmatched bases: 14.

This clone has more than one count but fewer than ten. This sequence joins TRBV6-1 and TRBJ2-3, with 10 bases lining up with TRBD2. Losses at the gene ends were 10 bases for V and 3 bases for J; bases not matched to a gene: 10. The CDR3 is 15 amino acids. CDR1 is MNHNS and CDR2 is SASEGT in the germline V gene. In DNA form, the CDR3 reads TGTGCCATGAAGACTCTAGCGGGGGTAACAGATACGCAGTATTTT. Translated: CAMKTLAGVTDTQYF.

The DNA of the CDR3 is TGTGCCAGCGGTTTAGCGGGGCACGGGGAGCTGTTTTTT. Residues: CASGLAGHGELFF. This chain joins TRBV6-1 and TRBJ2-2; TRBD2 matches 8 bases. The CDR3 is made up of 13 amino acids. V shed 8 bases and J 7 bases; nucleotides not matched to a gene: 6. The germline CDR1 and CDR2 sequences are MNHNS and SASEGT.

The J gene is TRBJ1-6, the V gene TRBV19, with TRBD1 as a possible D gene (5 bases). Per germline, CDR1 LNHDA and CDR2 SQIVND (reference sequence). Trimming took 1 base from V and 10 from J, leaving 11 bases between them. The CDR3 has 14 amino acids. The CDR3 DNA reads as TGTGCCAGTAGTATAGGGCAGGGAATCTCACCCCTCCACTTT. Amino acids: CASSIGQGISPLHF.

The V gene is TRBV25-1, the J gene TRBJ1-1, with D unclear. Trimming stripped 7 bases from V and 1 base from J, with 4 bases between. The germline V gene has CDR1 MGHDK and CDR2 SYGVNS. This CDR3 has 11 amino acids. The CDR3 region has the DNA TGTGCCAGCAACAGGAACACTGAAGCTTTCTTT. Protein sequence: CASNRNTEAFF. Together with reference TRBV25-1 and TRBJ1-1, the CDR3 gives the full variable domain: EADIYQTPRYLVIGTGKKITLECSQTMGHDKMYWYQQDPGMELHLIHYSYGVNSTEKGDLSSESTVSRIRTEHFPLTLESARPSHTSQYLCASNRNTEAFFGQGTRLTVV.

This clone has a handful of counts. The rearrangement joins TRBV27 to TRBJ2-1; 15 bases are shared with TRBD2. The V gene end was trimmed by 4 bases and the J gene end by 7 bases; junction bases not matched to a gene: 8. CDR1 and CDR2 from the germline V gene are MNHEY and SMNVEV (reference sequence). CDR3 length: 17 residues. The CDR3 loop is CASSSNLGLAGGNEQFF. CDR3 coding DNA: TGTGCCAGCAGTTCAAATCTGGGACTAGCGGGGGGAAATGAGCAGTTCTTC.

The CDR3 is CASSPPTGSPTDTQYF. The CDR3 DNA sequence: TGTGCCAGCAGCCCGCCCACAGGGTCTCCCACAGATACGCAGTATTTT. The chain joins TRBV7-9 to TRBJ2-3; possibly TRBD1 for D (6 bases). CDR1 and CDR2 (germline): SEHNR, FQNEAQ (reference sequence). Deletions cut 5 bases from V and 2 bases from J, with 17 bases between. The CDR3 sequence is 16 residues long.

The rearrangement uses TRBV27 and TRBJ2-5, with 7 bases aligning to TRBD1. CDR1 and CDR2 (germline): MNHEY, SMNVEV (reference sequence). V lost 3 bases, J lost 5 bases, and 3 bases stayed unmatched. The CDR3 extends over 13 amino acids. In nucleotides, the CDR3 is TGTGCCAGCAGTTTGACAGGGCCCGAGACCCAGTACTTC. It codes for CASSLTGPETQYF.

The genes are TRBV21-1 and TRBJ2-2; TRBD1 is taken as the D call from the table, unchecked against the DNA. TRBV21-1 is described as a pseudogene. CDR3 length: 15 amino acids. The CDR3, as DNA: TGTGCCAGCAGCAAAGAGGACAGTAGTAACGGGGAGCTGTTTTTT. Translated: CASSKEDSSNGELFF.

This clone was counted between two and nine times. Other DNA sequences from this sample encode an identical CDR3 as well. The chain couples TRBV5-1 to TRBJ2-7; possible D gene TRBD2, 5 bases. Trimming cost V 1 base and J 7 bases, with 12 bases left between them. The CDR3 spans 13 residues. CDR1 and CDR2 (germline): SGHRS, YFSETQ. DNA for the CDR3: TGCGCCAGCAGCTTGAGCCTAAGCGGTGAGCAGTACTTC. This codes for CASSLSLSGEQYF.

This clone was detected once. This chain connects TRBV28 to TRBJ2-7, with 8 nucleotides matching TRBD1. The germline CDR1 and CDR2 sequences are MDHEN and SYDVKM. The CDR3 runs 13 residues. J gave up 1 base and V 6 bases, and 2 bases lay outside the gene matches. The CDR3 coding sequence is TGTGCCAGCAGACAGGGGGGTTCCTACGAGCAGTACTTC. Protein product: CASRQGGSYEQYF.

The genes are TRBV27 and TRBJ1-5; 7 nucleotides match TRBD1. V lost 8 bases, J lost 6 bases, and 7 bases stayed unmatched. CDR1 and CDR2 (germline): MNHEY, SMNVEV (reference sequence). CDR3 length: 13 amino acids. The CDR3 nucleotides are TGTGCCAGCCGACCAAGGGGGCTTCAGCCCCAGCATTTT. This sequence encodes CASRPRGLQPQHF.

Details on this clone: Compared with germline, one end of the junction differs, possibly owing to a read error. J is TRBJ1-2 and V is TRBV7-9; weak D call: TRBD1 (5 bases). The germline gives CDR1 SEHNR, CDR2 FQNEAQ (reference sequence). The CDR3 is 16 residues long. The CDR3 loop is CSSRVVGRENSGGYTF. The DNA of the CDR3 is TGTTCCAGCAGGGTTGTAGGACGGGAAAATTCGGGTGGCTACACCTTC.

The chain employs TRBV13 and TRBJ2-2; no clear D. Germline V gene lookup returns CDR1 PRHDT and CDR2 FYEKMQ (reference sequence). This CDR3 has 14 residues. V was shortened by 7 bases and J by 3 bases, with 12 bases between the two germline ends. In nucleotides, the CDR3 is TGTGCCAGCACCACGCGGCTGGACACCGGGGAGCTGTTTTTT. Protein: CASTTRLDTGELFF.

CDR3 amino acids: CASGGAPSTDTQYF. CDR3 DNA: TGTGCCAGCGGCGGAGCCCCTAGCACAGATACGCAGTATTTT. V gene TRBV25-1 combines with J gene TRBJ2-3; D is uncertain. The CDR3 has 14 amino acids. V gave up 8 bases and J gave up 0 bases, with 12 bases separating them. Germline V gene lookup returns CDR1 MGHDK and CDR2 SYGVNS.